Here is one TCR beta chain with its context. As yet, its antigen is unknown. Trimming pared 4 bases from V and 16 bases from J, leaving 20 bases between. The CDR3 covers 13 residues. CDR1 and CDR2 from the germline V gene are SGHTA and FQGNSA. TCRdb re-called the reads with MiXCR, one entry per CDR3 protein. This table holds some 14,000 distinct CDR3 sequences, roughly 22% found once. The data originate from a study of liver allograft versus peripheral blood T cells. Study-wide background: Recipients' peripheral blood supplied the T cell receptor repertoires against which those in transplanted livers were compared. Study-level points and caveats: As reported, T cell receptor repertoires inside liver allografts differed from those present in peripheral blood.

The sequence came from a human patient who had a liver transplant. Some T cells may be transferred from the graft donor. The chain carries TRBV7-2 and TRBJ1-5, with TRBD1 as a possible D gene (5 bases). CDR3 bases: TGTGCCAGCAGCTCCCGGGACGGCACCGTCCGTCATTTT. Translating gives CASSSRDGTVRHF.